This T cell receptor (beta chain) came from a study of T cells in Graves' hyperthyroidism and ophthalmopathy. Enrolled ophthalmopathy patients presented with a Clinical Activity Score of at least 3, a NOSPECS grade of at least 4, and disease duration under 3 months. Template material for amplifying TCR beta CDR3 regions consisted of RNA transcripts. A first-round RT-PCR of the TCR CDR3 used the HTBI primer set. TCRdb reprocessed the multiplex PCR reads with MiXCR, giving one entry per CDR3 protein. The table lists approximately 610,000 distinct CDR3 sequences, 14% to 15% of them singletons. The germline V gene has CDR1 SGHRS and CDR2 YFSETQ. V lost 1 base, J lost 4 bases, and 7 bases stayed unmatched. The CDR3 loop spans 16 amino acids.

The chain employs TRBV5-1 and TRBJ2-2; TRBD2 matches at 7 bases. The receptor was isolated from a woman aged 40-49 years with Graves' ophthalmopathy. Sequenced: blood. In nucleotides, the CDR3 is TGCGCCAGCAGCTTGAAGCCTAGCGGCACCACCGGGGAGCTGTTTTTT. Translating it yields CASSLKPSGTTGELFF.